The 8 T cell receptor beta chains below all came from one sample that was sequenced in a study of T-cell memory formation after mild COVID-19. TCRdb re-analysed the 5' RACE reads in MiXCR, keeping a single row per CDR3 protein. The sample has some 40,000 distinct CDR3 sequences, approximately 7% seen once; the top ten hold approximately 1.5%. The sequenced sample was PBMCs or a T cell subset sorted from them (not recorded which). The receptors shown here come from a man aged 18-30 years who had mild COVID-19 (a few samples of this study predate the infection). Cell type and time point are not known.

The V and J genes are TRBV4-1 and TRBJ1-5; D call uncertain. Germline CDR1 is MGHRA and CDR2 is YSYEKL. The CDR3 spans 15 residues. Trimming cost V 4 bases and J 2 bases, with 12 bases left between them. The CDR3 loop reads CASSPDPAGNQPQHF. The CDR3 coding sequence is TGCGCCAGCAGCCCGGACCCGGCGGGCAATCAGCCCCAGCATTTT.

This clonotype was seen a handful of times. The genes are TRBV27 and TRBJ1-1; the D gene is possibly TRBD1 (5 bases). CDR3 size: 14 residues. Trimming pared 5 bases from V and 2 bases from J, leaving 12 bases between. CDR1 and CDR2 (germline): MNHEY, SMNVEV (reference sequence). The CDR3 DNA sequence: TGTGCCAGCAGTAGGGGCGGGGGAAACACTGAAGCTTTCTTT. As protein: CASSRGGGNTEAFF.

The chain has TRBV4-2 and TRBJ1-5; D gene uncertain. Trimming stripped 0 bases from V and 9 bases from J, with 9 bases between. The CDR3 has 13 amino acids. The germline V gene has CDR1 LGHNA and CDR2 YNFKEQ. The CDR3, as DNA: TGTGCCAGCAGCCAAGATACCAGATCGCCCCAGCATTTT. Translated: CASSQDTRSPQHF.

Only a few counts were recorded for this clonotype. In nucleotides, the CDR3 is TGTGCCAGCAGGACCTTCAGCTCCTACAATGAGCAGTTCTTC. Encoded protein: CASRTFSSYNEQFF. The chain combines TRBV5-5 with TRBJ2-1; D is unclear. V was cut by 5 bases and J by 0 bases, with 9 bases left in between. The CDR3 length is 14 residues. Per germline, CDR1 SGHKS and CDR2 YYEKEE (reference sequence). The entire variable domain, with the rest obtained from reference TRBV5-5 and TRBJ2-1, is as follows: DAGVTQSPTHLIKTRGQQVTLRCSPISGHKSVSWYQQVLGQGPQFIFQYYEKEERGRGNFPDRFSARQFPNYSSELNVNALLLGDSALYLCASRTFSSYNEQFFGPGTRLTVL.

The V gene is TRBV12-3 or TRBV12-4, the J gene TRBJ2-2, with D unclear. V was pared by 2 bases and J by 3 bases, with 10 bases between. The CDR3 spans 15 residues. The CDR3 bases are TGTGCCAGCAGTTTATGGAGTCCCCACACCGGGGAGCTGTTTTTT. Amino acids: CASSLWSPHTGELFF.

A few counts support this clonotype. The J gene is TRBJ2-1, the V gene TRBV27; perhaps TRBD1 as D (5 bases). The CDR3 runs 15 residues. CDR1 MNHEY and CDR2 SMNVEV come from the germline V gene (reference sequence). The germline V and J ends were trimmed by 2 bases and 7 bases, with 15 bases remaining between them. The CDR3 sequence: CASSLISGYRNEQFF. The CDR3 coding sequence is TGTGCCAGCAGTTTAATTTCAGGGTATCGTAATGAGCAGTTCTTC.

This clonotype was recorded many times. The chain couples TRBV5-1 to TRBJ2-5, with D uncertain. This CDR3 has 14 amino acids. Germline V CDR1 and CDR2: SGHRS, YFSETQ. Trimming removed 0 bases at V and 5 bases at J, with 11 bases between. The CDR3 DNA sequence: TGCGCCAGCAGCTTGGTTCCCCCCGGGGAGACCCAGTACTTC. Its protein is CASSLVPPGETQYF.

The V gene is TRBV7-9, the J gene TRBJ1-5; D gene uncertain. This CDR3 spans 15 amino acids. Germline V CDR1 and CDR2: SEHNR, FQNEAQ (reference sequence). Trimming pared 2 bases from V and 0 bases from J, leaving 8 bases between. CDR3 amino acids: CASSLSFASNQPQHF. CDR3 bases: TGTGCCAGCAGCTTAAGTTTCGCTAGCAATCAGCCCCAGCATTTT.